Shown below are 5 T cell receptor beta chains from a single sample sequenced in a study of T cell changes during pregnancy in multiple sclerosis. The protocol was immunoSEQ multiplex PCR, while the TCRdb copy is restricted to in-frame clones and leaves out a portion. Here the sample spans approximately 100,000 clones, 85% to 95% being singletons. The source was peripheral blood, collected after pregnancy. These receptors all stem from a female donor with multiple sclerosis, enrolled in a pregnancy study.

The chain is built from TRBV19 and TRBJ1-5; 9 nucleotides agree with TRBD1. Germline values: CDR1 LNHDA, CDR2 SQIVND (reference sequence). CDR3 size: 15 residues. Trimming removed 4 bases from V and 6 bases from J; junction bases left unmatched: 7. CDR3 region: CASSTRDREFQPQHF. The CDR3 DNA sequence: TGTGCCAGTAGTACGAGGGACAGGGAGTTTCAGCCCCAGCATTTT.

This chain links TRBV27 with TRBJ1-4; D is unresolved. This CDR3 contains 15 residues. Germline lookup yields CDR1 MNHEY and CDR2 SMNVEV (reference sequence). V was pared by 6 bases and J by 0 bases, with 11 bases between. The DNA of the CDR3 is TGTGCCAGCAGCCCCAGACTTGCAACTAATGAAAAACTGTTTTTT. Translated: CASSPRLATNEKLFF.

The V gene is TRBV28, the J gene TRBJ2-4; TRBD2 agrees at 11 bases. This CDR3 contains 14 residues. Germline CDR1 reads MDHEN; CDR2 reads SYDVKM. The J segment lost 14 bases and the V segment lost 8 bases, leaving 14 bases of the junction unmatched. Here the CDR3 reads CASLDSGRAEGKYF. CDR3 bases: TGTGCCAGCTTGGATAGCGGGAGGGCCGAAGGGAAGTACTTC.

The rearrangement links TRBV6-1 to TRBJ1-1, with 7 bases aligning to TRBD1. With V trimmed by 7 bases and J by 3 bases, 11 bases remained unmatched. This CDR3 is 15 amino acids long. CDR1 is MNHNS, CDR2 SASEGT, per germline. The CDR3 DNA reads TGTGCCAGCATCACGGCACAGGGGCGGGACACTGAAGCTTTCTTT. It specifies CASITAQGRDTEAFF.

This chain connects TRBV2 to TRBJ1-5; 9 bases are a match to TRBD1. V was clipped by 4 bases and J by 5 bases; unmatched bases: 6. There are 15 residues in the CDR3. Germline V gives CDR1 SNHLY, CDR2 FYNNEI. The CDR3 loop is CASSGDRGDDQPQHF. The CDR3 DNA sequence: TGTGCCAGCAGTGGAGACAGGGGGGATGATCAGCCCCAGCATTTT.